This T cell receptor beta chain was sequenced in a study of T-cell memory formation after mild COVID-19. About the study: Each donor largely had its own TCR clusters.

Germline V lookup: CDR1 MNHEY, CDR2 SVGAGI. The CDR3 extends over 15 amino acids. The V and J ends lost 6 bases and 3 bases, in that order; junction bases with no gene match: 8. The study, taken as a whole, reports: Among contracting clones, CD4+ were mainly CM/EM and CD8+ enriched in EMRA. CD4/CD8 balance characterized clones contracting day 15 to 85, and CD4+ skew characterized later expanders. Second-wave clones with a day 37 peak had unconfirmed SARS-CoV-2 specificity.

On this clonotype itself: The antigen remains unidentified.

TCRdb re-derived calls from the 5' RACE reads in MiXCR, one entry per CDR3 protein. The table includes around 47,000 distinct CDR3 sequences, 8% to 10% detected once. The genes are TRBV6-5 and TRBJ2-7, with TRBD1 matching 10 bases. Sequenced input: PBMCs or a T cell subset sorted from them (not recorded which). This receptor was taken from an adult woman who had mild COVID-19 (a few samples of this study predate the infection). Cell type and time point are not known. In DNA, the CDR3 is TGTGCCAGCAGGATCGGGACAGGGGACTTCTACGAGCAGTACTTC. Amino acid sequence: CASRIGTGDFYEQYF.